This entry concerns a single T cell receptor beta chain. The method was immunoSEQ multiplex PCR; TCRdb's version includes in-frame clones alone and lacks a portion of them. The sample has some 110,000 clones, approximately 90% seen once. These data come from a study of T cell responses to AZD1222 COVID-19 vaccine. The CDR3 runs 16 residues. Germline V gives CDR1 MNHEY, CDR2 SVGAGI. V was cut by 2 bases and J by 4 bases, with 16 bases left in between. The sample consisted of peripheral blood, taken 28 days after the second AZD1222 dose. The TCR originated in an adult who received the AZD1222 COVID-19 vaccine. J is TRBJ2-3 and V is TRBV6-5; unclear D gene. CDR3: CASSYGIASQADTQYF. The DNA for the CDR3 is TGTGCCAGCAGTTACGGGATAGCCTCTCAGGCAGATACGCAGTATTTT.